This T cell receptor (beta chain) was captured by sequencing in a study of regulatory T cells in long-lasting Graves disease (dated by TCRdb to about 2021). About the full investigation: Persistent Graves' disease meant more than 5 years of antithyroid drug treatment with TSH receptor autoantibodies that stayed positive. The study was registered as a clinical trial and conducted in China. A total of around 35 samples were covered by TCR sequencing, comprising some 13 persistent and around 20 newly diagnosed Graves' disease patients. Persistent Graves' disease patients were compared with newly diagnosed Graves' disease patients by peripheral blood TCR sequencing and RNA sequencing. On average, persistent Graves' disease patients in the clinical cohort had been on antithyroid drugs for roughly 11 years.

Library preparation employed multiplex PCR. Sequencing was carried out with an Illumina HiSeq 4000. TCR beta libraries were built with iRepertoire HTBI primers and Arm-PCR amplification of CDR3 regions. Before sequencing, the PCR products went through gel purification. The source study handled its data this way. A total of 62 TRBV and under 15 TRBJ segments were identified across samples and were used for gene usage analysis of CDR3 amino acid clonotypes. COPE and FqMerger were used to merge filtered high-quality paired reads into contigs. BLAST was used to align contigs to the IMGT TRBV, TRBD and TRBJ reference genes, and CDR3 was defined following IMGT. Any clonotype with a frequency above 0.1% was classified as a highly expanded clone. Repertoire diversity was measured by Shannon entropy, and V-J evenness by the Gini coefficient. A clonotype was considered public if more than one individual shared it. The raw public data were reprocessed by TCRdb itself: fastp quality trimming at Q25, MiXCR clonotype calling, in-frame beta chains only. Here each entry gathers all rows of one CDR3 protein and keeps the most common genes and DNA. The V and J calls follow TCRdb's processing rather than the paper's. In all, the sample holds a few hundred thousand distinct CDR3 sequences, and around 21% of those were seen once. The top ten constitute more than 55% of the sample.

The time point label, as the study defines it: persistent/refractory GD, antithyroid drugs over 5 years with positive TRAb. For both TCR sequencing and RNA sequencing, RNA was extracted from PBMCs using TRIzol. The diagnosis of Graves' disease was made according to American Thyroid Association guidelines. Patients for the study were recruited at an endocrinology department in Xi'an, China. Each patient gave roughly 8.4 milliliters of peripheral blood, collected in an EDTA anticoagulant tube. Ficoll Paque Plus density gradient separation was used to isolate PBMCs, and no further T cell sorting was done. An Agilent 2100 Bioanalyzer and agarose gel were used to check RNA quality, while a NanoDrop 2000 measured RNA concentration. The V end loses 6 bases and the J end loses 4 bases, and a stretch of 16 bases separates them. Measured from the cysteine to the phenylalanine, the CDR3 is 13 residues long. Of all the DNA, just the CDR3 is kept, 39 bases in frame from base 1. For CDR1 and CDR2, the germline V gene lists SQVTM and ANQGSEA.

This clonotype was detected a few times. This clone's antigen is unknown. Per-nucleotide qualities are absent, and no much larger clonotype sits a single base away. Summary of the overall study and its limitations: Because the primary lesion, thyroid tissue, could not be accessed, the study looked at peripheral blood alone. Compared with newly diagnosed patients, persistent Graves' disease patients had lower TCR Shannon entropy and fewer highly expanded clones, which suggests clonal expansion. Patients with persistent disease shared more public clonotypes (approximately 2,500) than newly diagnosed patients did (about 1,000). Sequencing and analysis were limited to the TCR beta chain. TRBV28, TRBJ1-2 and TRBJ2-5 were preferentially used in persistent disease, while TRBV20-1 and TRBJ2-1 were favored in newly diagnosed disease. The authors acknowledged the small sample size as a limitation that may reduce accuracy.

This clonotype was sampled from a female donor with Graves disease. Source: peripheral blood mononuclear cells (PBMCs), taken when the disease was refractory, from a patient treated with antithyroid drugs. This sequence uses TRBV29-1 and TRBJ2-7; TRBD1 is perhaps the D gene, given 6 matching bases. The DNA reads as follows: TGCAGCGTGGGGGACATTCTTGAGTACGAGCAGTACTTC. Its protein is CSVGDILEYEQYF.